A selection of T cell receptor beta chains follows, all from one sample in a study of cytomegalovirus exposure and HLA in healthy donors. The data were produced by immunoSEQ multiplex PCR, yet TCRdb's version contains in-frame clones alone and is incomplete. The table has around 260,000 clones, 80% to 95% seen once. Sample: PBMCs. These receptors were obtained from a woman aged 25 to 45 in good health and CMV-seronegative. CDR3s include the opening cysteine and the closing phenylalanine or tryptophan. Each record gives: clone size, J gene, V gene, D gene, CDR3 protein, CDR3 DNA. The D gene is left open where the match is weak. Some rows have no size entry. The others give once, few or many, or a class for an expanded clone.

clone size: NA
J gene: TRBJ2-1
V gene: TRBV25-1
D gene: NA
CDR3 protein: CASSLGAMEQFF
CDR3 DNA: TGTGCCAGCAGCCTCGGGGCAATGGAGCAGTTCTTC

clone size: NA
J gene: TRBJ1-1
V gene: TRBV29-1
D gene: TRBD1
CDR3 protein: CSAGDSMNTEAFF
CDR3 DNA: TGCAGCGCCGGGGACAGCATGAACACTGAAGCTTTCTTT

clone size: NA
J gene: TRBJ2-7
V gene: TRBV7-6
D gene: TRBD2
CDR3 protein: CASSGRGSSGRAYEQYF
CDR3 DNA: TGTGCCAGCAGCGGGAGGGGATCTAGCGGGAGGGCCTACGAGCAGTACTTC

clone size: NA
J gene: TRBJ2-7
V gene: TRBV7-9
D gene: NA
CDR3 protein: CASSLIVGPTPNEQYF
CDR3 DNA: TGTGCCAGCAGCTTAATTGTCGGACCCACGCCGAACGAGCAGTACTTC

clone size: NA
J gene: TRBJ1-3
V gene: TRBV28
D gene: NA
CDR3 protein: CASSLTGLGNTIYF
CDR3 DNA: TGTGCCAGCAGTTTAACAGGGTTAGGAAACACCATATATTTT

clone size: NA
J gene: TRBJ2-7
V gene: TRBV5-8
D gene: NA
CDR3 protein: CASEIYEQYF
CDR3 DNA: TGTGCCAGCGAAATTTACGAGCAGTACTTC

clone size: NA
J gene: TRBJ2-5
V gene: TRBV4-3
D gene: TRBD2
CDR3 protein: CASSQGGTSARETQYF
CDR3 DNA: TGCGCCAGCAGCCAAGGAGGGACTAGCGCAAGGGAGACCCAGTACTTC

clone size: NA
J gene: TRBJ1-2
V gene: TRBV2
D gene: NA
CDR3 protein: CASSEQGYGYTF
CDR3 DNA: TGTGCCAGCAGTGAACAGGGATATGGCTACACCTTC

clone size: NA
J gene: TRBJ2-2
V gene: TRBV28
D gene: NA
CDR3 protein: CASTLGPGANTGELFF
CDR3 DNA: TGTGCCAGCACCTTGGGGCCGGGAGCGAACACCGGGGAGCTGTTTTTT

clone size: few
J gene: TRBJ2-1
V gene: TRBV30
D gene: TRBD2
CDR3 protein: CAWSVGLAGGDEQFF
CDR3 DNA: TGTGCCTGGAGTGTCGGACTAGCGGGGGGGGATGAGCAGTTCTTC

clone size: NA
J gene: TRBJ1-2
V gene: TRBV30
D gene: NA
CDR3 protein: CAWSVGLASYGYTF
CDR3 DNA: TGTGCCTGGAGTGTAGGTCTAGCTAGCTATGGCTACACCTTC

clone size: NA
J gene: TRBJ2-5
V gene: TRBV2
D gene: TRBD2
CDR3 protein: CASSEARGSGREETQYF
CDR3 DNA: TGTGCCAGCAGTGAAGCCCGCGGTAGCGGGAGAGAGGAGACCCAGTACTTC

clone size: few
J gene: TRBJ2-1
V gene: TRBV5-1
D gene: TRBD1
CDR3 protein: CASSDQTGVVKREQFF
CDR3 DNA: TGCGCCAGCAGCGACCAGACAGGGGTCGTAAAACGTGAGCAGTTCTTC

clone size: NA
J gene: TRBJ1-1
V gene: TRBV18
D gene: TRBD1
CDR3 protein: CASSPLEGADTEAFF
CDR3 DNA: TGTGCCAGCTCACCACTAGAGGGGGCCGACACTGAAGCTTTCTTT

clone size: NA
J gene: TRBJ1-5
V gene: TRBV6-1
D gene: TRBD1
CDR3 protein: CATGQGAGDQPQHF
CDR3 DNA: TGTGCCACCGGCCAGGGGGCCGGCGATCAGCCCCAGCATTTT

clone size: NA
J gene: TRBJ2-2
V gene: TRBV27
D gene: NA
CDR3 protein: CASSLGDRGYTGELFF
CDR3 DNA: TGTGCCAGCAGTTTAGGGGATAGGGGTTACACCGGGGAGCTGTTTTTT

clone size: NA
J gene: TRBJ1-4
V gene: TRBV6-1
D gene: NA
CDR3 protein: CASSGGPRPTNEKLFF
CDR3 DNA: TGTGCCAGCAGTGGTGGACCTCGGCCAACTAATGAAAAACTGTTTTTT

clone size: few
J gene: TRBJ1-5
V gene: TRBV19
D gene: NA
CDR3 protein: CASSIALAGQPQHF
CDR3 DNA: TGTGCCAGTAGTATCGCCTTGGCGGGGCAGCCCCAGCATTTT

clone size: once
J gene: TRBJ2-2
V gene: TRBV7-6
D gene: NA
CDR3 protein: CASSLVAGQNTGELFF
CDR3 DNA: TGTGCCAGCAGCTTAGTCGCAGGGCAAAACACCGGGGAGCTGTTTTTT

clone size: NA
J gene: TRBJ1-4
V gene: TRBV11-2
D gene: NA
CDR3 protein: CASSFSFNEKLFF
CDR3 DNA: TGTGCCAGCAGCTTCAGCTTTAATGAAAAACTGTTTTTT

clone size: NA
J gene: TRBJ2-7
V gene: TRBV28
D gene: NA
CDR3 protein: CASSSGQLYEQYF
CDR3 DNA: TGTGCCAGCAGTTCCGGACAGCTCTACGAGCAGTACTTC

clone size: NA
J gene: TRBJ2-1
V gene: TRBV9
D gene: NA
CDR3 protein: CASSPKESGEQFF
CDR3 DNA: TGTGCCAGCAGCCCAAAGGAGTCCGGTGAGCAGTTCTTC

clone size: few
J gene: TRBJ2-7
V gene: TRBV27
D gene: TRBD2
CDR3 protein: CASSMGLADYEQYF
CDR3 DNA: TGTGCCAGCAGTATGGGACTAGCGGACTACGAGCAGTACTTC

clone size: NA
J gene: TRBJ2-3
V gene: TRBV27
D gene: NA
CDR3 protein: CASSFVLASGTDTQYF
CDR3 DNA: TGTGCCAGCAGTTTTGTCTTAGCAAGCGGCACAGATACGCAGTATTTT

clone size: once
J gene: TRBJ2-7
V gene: TRBV5-6
D gene: TRBD2
CDR3 protein: CASSFGTSSYEQYF
CDR3 DNA: TGTGCCAGCAGCTTCGGGACTAGTTCCTACGAGCAGTACTTC

clone size: few
J gene: TRBJ2-7
V gene: TRBV4-3
D gene: TRBD1
CDR3 protein: CASSQDSVDRGNEQYF
CDR3 DNA: TGCGCCAGCAGCCAAGATAGTGTCGACAGGGGGAACGAGCAGTACTTC

clone size: NA
J gene: TRBJ2-7
V gene: TRBV15
D gene: TRBD1
CDR3 protein: CATSRVGDRAYEQYF
CDR3 DNA: TGTGCCACCAGTCGCGTAGGGGACAGAGCCTACGAGCAGTACTTC

clone size: NA
J gene: TRBJ1-4
V gene: TRBV10-3
D gene: NA
CDR3 protein: CAIKGITNEKLFF
CDR3 DNA: TGTGCCATCAAAGGGATAACTAATGAAAAACTGTTTTTT